Listed here is a single T cell receptor (beta chain). What it recognizes is unknown. The test was conducted at deep level. Method: immunoSEQ multiplex PCR; TCRdb's copy keeps in-frame clones and lacks some. The profile shows around 940,000 clones, 70% to 85% of them singletons. The data were obtained in a study of shared clonotypes between healthy human individuals. General observations from the study: Generally, naive subsets came out with larger estimated richness than memory subsets.

Splitting of CD4+ cells produced CD45RA+ naive and CD45RA-negative memory subsets. This CDR3 comprises 16 residues. The V end lost 0 bases, the J end lost 4 bases, and 15 bases lay between the germline ends. Germline lookup yields CDR1 SGHRS and CDR2 YFSETQ. The receptor comes from a man aged 18 to 35 in good health. V and J are TRBV5-1 and TRBJ2-3; D may be TRBD1 (6 bases). Sequenced: memory CD4+ T cells sorted from blood. Subset of the sample: CD45RA-negative fraction. CDR3 DNA sequence: TGCGCCAGCAGCTTGGCCAGGGCAGGGGTAGCAGATACGCAGTATTTT. Encoded protein: CASSLARAGVADTQYF.